This record covers a single TCR beta chain. The antigen is undetermined. This sample is drawn from a study of cytomegalovirus exposure and HLA in healthy donors. Germline assignment: CDR1 MDHEN and CDR2 SYDVKM. V dropped 6 bases and J dropped 2; count of bases not matched to a gene: 4. The CDR3 has 14 amino acids. Findings and limits, study-wide: Likely technical artifact: a cluster of highly shared sequence variants.

PCR employed 60 Vbeta and 13 Jbeta primers. Sequenced by immunoSEQ multiplex PCR; TCRdb stores in-frame clones only, minus some. The sample yields more than 90,000 clones, around 76% seen once. This clonotype was obtained from a man in his forties in good health and CMV-seropositive. This chain links TRBV28 with TRBJ2-7; 10 bases map to TRBD2. Input material: PBMCs. The CDR3 sequence: CASRLAGDPYEQYF. CDR3 sequence (DNA): TGTGCCAGCAGGCTAGCGGGAGACCCCTACGAGCAGTACTTC.